What follows are 28 T cell receptor beta chains derived from one specimen sequenced in a study of T cell responses to AZD1222 COVID-19 vaccine. The data were produced by immunoSEQ multiplex PCR, yet TCRdb's version contains in-frame clones alone and is incomplete. The repertoire holds 90,000 to 150,000 clones, with approximately 90% as singletons. The sample consisted of peripheral blood, taken 28 days after the second AZD1222 dose. The receptors derive from an adult who received the AZD1222 COVID-19 vaccine.

The gene calls are TRBV7-9 and TRBJ2-1, with 8 nucleotides matching TRBD1. The CDR3 is 15 residues long. V was pared by 2 bases and J by 9 bases, with 9 bases of the junction left unmatched. The germline V gene has CDR1 SEHNR and CDR2 FQNEAQ (reference sequence). CDR3 bases: TGTGCCAGCAGCTTATACAGGGGGTTTATTGGTGAGCAGTTCTTC. It encodes CASSLYRGFIGEQFF.

This clone was detected once. The rearrangement links TRBV5-5 to TRBJ2-3; no clear D gene. The length of the CDR3 is 14 residues. The V gene lost 1 base and the J gene lost 0 bases, with 6 bases spanning the gap. CDR1 SGHKS and CDR2 YYEKEE come from the germline V gene (reference sequence). CDR3 protein: CASSLLQSTDTQYF. The DNA for the CDR3 is TGTGCCAGCAGCTTGCTTCAGAGCACAGATACGCAGTATTTT.

The chain uses TRBV5-1 and TRBJ2-2; D gene ambiguous. Trimming took 5 bases from V and 1 from J, leaving 9 bases between them. CDR3 length: 14 residues. Germline CDR1 is SGHRS and CDR2 is YFSETQ. CDR3 DNA: TGCGCCAGCAGTAGGCAGGTGAACACCGGGGAGCTGTTTTTT. Translating it yields CASSRQVNTGELFF.

The rearrangement uses TRBV28 and TRBJ1-5; the match to TRBD1 covers 7 bases. Germline CDR1 MDHEN, CDR2 SYDVKM. V trimming: 3 bases; J trimming: 3 bases; junction bases outside the gene matches: 5. The CDR3 contains 15 residues. The CDR3 is CASSFRGRPNQPQHF. DNA of the CDR3: TGTGCCAGCAGTTTTAGGGGGCGCCCCAATCAGCCCCAGCATTTT.

This chain links TRBV21-1 with TRBJ2-7; no DNA check was done on the table's D call, TRBD1. TRBV21-1 is a documented pseudogene. This CDR3 has 11 amino acids. The CDR3 DNA sequence: TGTGCCAGCAGCAAACAGTACGAGCAGTACTTC. It yields the protein CASSKQYEQYF.

The V call is TRBV18, the J call TRBJ1-2; the D is unclear. CDR3 length: 13 amino acids. Germline V gene sequence: CDR1 KGHSH, CDR2 LQKENI. V lost 2 bases to trimming and J lost 3 bases, with 7 bases between them. The CDR3 bases are TGTGCCAGCTCACCAAATAGCGACTATGGCTACACCTTC. The encoded protein is CASSPNSDYGYTF.

The chain has TRBV10-3 and TRBJ2-7; the match to TRBD2 covers 11 bases. Trimming removed 0 bases from V and 0 bases from J; junction bases left unmatched: 10. Germline CDR1 ENHRY, CDR2 SYGVKD. This CDR3 spans 19 amino acids. CDR3 region: CAISESLGSGGGSSYEQYF. The CDR3 DNA reads as TGTGCCATCAGTGAGTCACTCGGTAGCGGGGGGGGAAGCTCCTACGAGCAGTACTTC.

The V call is TRBV16, the J call TRBJ1-5; D not resolved. Germline V gene data show CDR1 as KGHSY and CDR2 as FQNENV. V lost 4 bases and J 6 bases, leaving 13 bases between the germline ends. CDR3 length: 14 amino acids. CDR3 bases: TGTGCCAGCAGCCTAGCTGGGGTGACTCAGCCCCAGCATTTT. This codes for CASSLAGVTQPQHF.

J is TRBJ1-1 and V is TRBV4-1; 7 nucleotides agree with TRBD1. The CDR3 is 17 amino acids. Germline V gene data show CDR1 as MGHRA and CDR2 as YSYEKL. Unmatched junction bases numbered 12, after V lost 4 bases and J lost 1 base. The CDR3 DNA is TGCGCCAGCAGCCTACGAGGGGCAGGGGGAAAGAACACTGAAGCTTTCTTT. Translation gives CASSLRGAGGKNTEAFF.

V usage is TRBV4-3 and J usage is TRBJ1-2; 7 bases are shared with TRBD1. CDR3 length equals 15 residues. The germline V gene encodes CDR1 LGHNA and CDR2 YSLEER. Unmatched junction bases numbered 5, after V lost 0 bases and J lost 4 bases. CDR3 sequence reads: CASSQDKGAVYGYTF. DNA of the CDR3: TGCGCCAGCAGCCAAGATAAGGGGGCAGTCTATGGCTACACCTTC.

This sequence joins TRBV7-9 and TRBJ2-1; a weak D match, TRBD1 (5 bases). Trimming removed 5 bases at V and 0 bases at J, with 11 bases between. This CDR3 comprises 15 residues. Germline V lookup: CDR1 SEHNR, CDR2 FQNEAQ (reference sequence). In nucleotides, the CDR3 is TGTGCCAGCAGCGTCGACAGAAGCTCCTACAATGAGCAGTTCTTC. Translated: CASSVDRSSYNEQFF.

The V call is TRBV5-4, the J call TRBJ1-2; D ambiguous. The V end was cut by 4 bases, the J end by 1 base, with 17 bases between. Germline assignment: CDR1 SGHNT and CDR2 YYREEE (reference sequence). The CDR3 contains 16 residues. This CDR3 is CASSPPVSLGNYGYTF. CDR3 bases: TGTGCCAGCAGCCCGCCGGTATCTCTTGGTAACTATGGCTACACCTTC.

This clone was picked up one time. V gene TRBV16 combines with J gene TRBJ2-5; tentative D call: TRBD2 (6 bases). The germline CDR1 and CDR2 sequences are KGHSY and FQNENV. The V and J ends lost 0 bases and 5 bases respectively, with 19 bases between them. The CDR3 extends over 17 amino acids. For the CDR3, the DNA is TGTGCCAGCAGCCAATCCGTCGGGCGGGGACTCATGGAGACCCAGTACTTC. Protein sequence: CASSQSVGRGLMETQYF.

The V and J genes are TRBV5-1 and TRBJ1-2, with D possibly matching TRBD1 (6 bases). V was pared by 3 bases and J by 8 bases, with 11 bases between. CDR3 size: 12 residues. CDR1 is SGHRS, CDR2 YFSETQ, per germline. CDR3: CASSSYRDGYTF. In nucleotides, the CDR3 is TGCGCCAGCAGCTCCTACAGGGACGGCTACACCTTC.

As concerns this clone: The sample has other DNA sequences that encode this CDR3 too. This sequence joins TRBV7-2 and TRBJ1-1; possible D gene TRBD1, 5 bases. Per germline, CDR1 SGHTA and CDR2 FQGNSA. Trimming took 2 bases from V and 1 from J, leaving 8 bases between them. The CDR3 spans 14 residues. CDR3 sequence: CASSLWGRNTEAFF. The CDR3 DNA sequence: TGTGCCAGCAGCTTATGGGGCCGGAACACTGAAGCTTTCTTT. Full variable domain (rest looked up from reference TRBV7-2 and TRBJ1-1): GAGVSQSPSNKVTEKGKDVELRCDPISGHTALYWYRQSLGQGLEFLIYFQGNSAPDKSGLPSDRFSAERTGGSVSTLTIQRTQQEDSAVYLCASSLWGRNTEAFFGQGTRLTVV.

The chain employs TRBV6-5 and TRBJ1-2, with TRBD1 matching 8 bases. CDR1 is MNHEY, CDR2 SVGAGI, per germline. The trim removed 6 bases at V and 6 bases at J, leaving 9 bases unmatched. The CDR3 length is 14 residues. The CDR3 sequence is CASRRQGKSDGYTF. The CDR3 coding sequence is TGTGCCAGCAGGCGACAGGGGAAATCAGATGGCTACACCTTC.

This clone was seen only a few times. The chain is built from TRBV7-9 and TRBJ1-4, with D possibly being TRBD1 (5 bases). The CDR3 loop spans 16 amino acids. Trimming cost V 5 bases and J 1 base, with 14 bases left between them. Per the germline V gene, CDR1 is SEHNR and CDR2 is FQNEAQ (reference sequence). CDR3 sequence reads: CASSPGGGGTNEKLFF. The CDR3 coding sequence is TGTGCCAGCAGCCCCGGAGGTGGGGGAACTAATGAAAAACTGTTTTTT.

The gene calls are TRBV7-8 and TRBJ2-7, with 8 nucleotides matching TRBD1. Germline CDR1 and CDR2: SGHVS and FQNEAQ. The junction had 5 bases not matched to a gene; V was cut back by 5 bases and J by 2 bases. The CDR3 covers 14 residues. CDR3 in DNA: TGTGCCAGCAGCATCGGGACAGGTCCCTACGAGCAGTACTTC. As protein: CASSIGTGPYEQYF.

This chain joins TRBV6-5 and TRBJ1-1, with unresolved D. Trimming left V 5 bases short and J 7 bases short, with 14 bases between. Germline V gives CDR1 MNHEY, CDR2 SVGAGI. This CDR3 region has 13 residues. The CDR3 here is CASSKSQTYEAFF. The CDR3, as DNA: TGTGCCAGCAGTAAAAGTCAGACCTATGAAGCTTTCTTT.

J is TRBJ2-7 and V is TRBV6-2 or TRBV6-3; D gene uncertain. The CDR3 totals 14 residues. V lost 4 bases to trimming and J lost 1 base, with 11 bases between them. Germline V gives CDR1 MNHEY, CDR2 SVGEGT. The CDR3 sequence is CASSSTVQSYEQYF. The CDR3 nucleotides are TGTGCCAGCAGTTCCACTGTTCAATCCTACGAGCAGTACTTC.

V gene TRBV6-5 combines with J gene TRBJ2-3, with a weak D call TRBD2 (5 bases). V lost 6 bases, J lost 13 bases, and 17 bases lay in between. The V gene's germline CDR1 is MNHEY and CDR2 SVGAGI. CDR3 length: 12 amino acids. The CDR3 protein is CASRTDSGREYF. DNA for the CDR3: TGTGCCAGCAGGACCGACTCCGGGCGGGAGTATTTT.

J is TRBJ1-1 and V is TRBV10-3; TRBD1 aligns across 7 bases. CDR1 is ENHRY, CDR2 SYGVKD, per germline. The CDR3 runs to 14 residues. The V gene end was trimmed by 7 bases and the J gene end by 0 bases; junction bases not matched to a gene: 5. CDR3 nucleotides: TGTGCCATCACCCGGACAGGCATGAACACTGAAGCTTTCTTT. Residues: CAITRTGMNTEAFF.

V is TRBV7-9 and J is TRBJ1-2; weak D call: TRBD1 (5 bases). Germline V gives CDR1 SEHNR, CDR2 FQNEAQ (reference sequence). The CDR3 consists of 16 residues. Trimming took off 2 bases at V and 8 bases at J, with 21 bases between the two ends. The DNA for the CDR3 is TGTGCCAGCAGCTTAAGCGATTATGGGGGTCCCTGGGGCTACACCTTC. Translating gives CASSLSDYGGPWGYTF.

The chain carries TRBV11-2 and TRBJ2-1; possibly TRBD1 for D (6 bases). V lost 0 bases, J lost 6 bases, and 12 bases lay in between. CDR3 length equals 15 residues. CDR1 is SGHAT and CDR2 is FQNNGV in the germline V gene. DNA of the CDR3: TGTGCCAGCAGCTTAGACAGGGGAATATTCAATGAGCAGTTCTTC. This translates into CASSLDRGIFNEQFF.

J is TRBJ1-5 and V is TRBV19; 8 nucleotides line up with TRBD1. The CDR3 sequence is 15 residues long. The J segment lost 1 base and the V segment lost 9 bases, leaving 8 bases of the junction unmatched. The germline CDR1 and CDR2 sequences are LNHDA and SQIVND (reference sequence). The CDR3: CASRNRGGSNQPQHF. The CDR3 DNA follows: TGTGCCAGCAGAAACAGGGGGGGAAGCAATCAGCCCCAGCATTTT. Using reference TRBV19 and TRBJ1-5 for the parts outside the CDR3, the full variable domain is DGGITQSPKYLFRKEGQNVTLSCEQNLNHDAMYWYRQDPGQGLRLIYYSQIVNDFQKGDIAEGYSVSREKKESFPLTVTSAQKNPTAFYLCASRNRGGSNQPQHFGDGTRLSIL.

Only one count was recorded for this clone. The chain combines TRBV3-1 (or the pseudogene TRBV3-2) with TRBJ1-1; D uncertain. V lost 4 bases and J lost 3, with 9 bases in between. Germline V gene data show CDR1 as LGHDT and CDR2 as YNNKEL (reference sequence). The CDR3 extends over 13 amino acids. CDR3 coding DNA: TGTGCCAGCAGCCCACCTCCGCACACTGAAGCTTTCTTT. It yields the protein CASSPPPHTEAFF.

CDR3 protein: CASSPAAGGNTIYF. The CDR3 nucleotides are TGTGCCAGCAGCCCGGCGGCAGGCGGAAACACCATATATTTT. The genes are TRBV3-1 (or the pseudogene TRBV3-2) and TRBJ1-3; D gene ambiguous. Germline V lookup: CDR1 LGHDT, CDR2 YNNKEL (reference sequence). The ends were cut back, 4 bases at V and 4 bases at J, with 11 bases in the middle. The CDR3 is 14 amino acids.

The chain combines TRBV9 with TRBJ1-2, with no clear D. V was pared by 0 bases and J by 3 bases, with 12 bases between. The CDR3 loop spans 15 amino acids. Germline values: CDR1 SGDLS, CDR2 YYNGEE. CDR3 in amino acids: CASSVGVGGYYGYTF. As DNA, the CDR3 is TGTGCCAGCAGCGTAGGTGTGGGAGGGTACTATGGCTACACCTTC. The variable domain in full, with the rest retrieved from reference TRBV9 and TRBJ1-2, is DSGVTQTPKHLITATGQRVTLRCSPRSGDLSVYWYQQSLDQGLQFLIQYYNGEERAKGNILERFSAQQFPDLHSELNLSSLELGDSALYFCASSVGVGGYYGYTFGSGTRLTVV.